One sample yielded the 27 T cell receptor beta chains listed below, sequenced in a study of vaccination and CD4 T cells after COVID-19. The Oncomine TCR Beta short-read assay generated sequence data from the DNA of cultured CD4+ T cells. MiXCR, applied by TCRdb to the PCR reads, yields one record per CDR3 protein. The profile shows roughly 17,000 distinct CDR3 sequences, approximately 41% of them singletons. The treatment is: roughly 10-day PBMC culture with coronavirus spike peptide pools or control peptides (ViraFEST assay). For these TCRs, the target antigens are not known. The source material was CD4+ T cells from blood, cultured in vitro. The source of these receptors is a human donor who had recovered from COVID-19.

In its sample, this clonotype was seen once. The gene calls are TRBV19 and TRBJ2-1; the match to TRBD2 covers 8 bases. Germline-derived CDR1 and CDR2 are LNHDA and SQIVND (reference sequence). CDR3 length: 12 residues. V was clipped by 5 bases and J by 12 bases; unmatched bases: 6. CDR3 sequence reads: CASSALAGRQFF. Here the CDR3 DNA reads TGTGCCAGTAGTGCCCTAGCGGGTAGGCAGTTCTTC.

This clonotype was seen more than once but under ten times. The chain is built from TRBV30 and TRBJ1-6, with D unresolved. Germline CDR1 GTSNPN, CDR2 SVGIG (reference sequence). The CDR3 consists of 14 residues. The V end lost 0 bases, the J end lost 8 bases, and 11 bases lay between the germline ends. The CDR3 reads CAWSVGGEHSPLHF. The CDR3 region has the DNA TGTGCCTGGAGTGTTGGTGGGGAACATTCACCCCTCCACTTT.

The chain couples TRBV20-1 to TRBJ2-5; a possible D gene is TRBD1 (6 bases). The V end lost 1 base, the J end lost 1 base, and 7 bases lay between the germline ends. CDR1 is DFQATT and CDR2 is SNEGSKA in the germline V gene (reference sequence). The CDR3 has 13 residues. In DNA, the CDR3 is TGCAGTGCTAGAGGGACAGCCCAAGAGACCCAGTACTTC. Translating it yields CSARGTAQETQYF.

The CDR3, as DNA: TGTGCCAGCAGTTACTCGAAAGGACAGGGGTGGTTCTTC. This translates into CASSYSKGQGWFF. The V call is TRBV6-2 or TRBV6-3, the J call TRBJ2-1, with 9 bases identical to TRBD1. V lost 0 bases, J lost 15 bases, and 6 bases stayed unmatched. The CDR3 extends over 13 amino acids. Germline V CDR1 and CDR2: MNHEY, SVGEGT.

This clonotype was detected a few times. The chain employs TRBV20-1 and TRBJ2-7, with 8 bases that match TRBD1. CDR3 length equals 15 residues. In germline, CDR1 is DFQATT, CDR2 SNEGSKA (reference sequence). V gave up 0 bases and J gave up 1 base; unmatched junction bases: 5. In DNA, the CDR3 is TGCAGTGCTAGAGAGGGCAGGGGGCGATCCTACGAGCAGTACTTC. Translated: CSAREGRGRSYEQYF.

In its sample, this clonotype was seen a few times. V and J are TRBV15 and TRBJ2-7; TRBD1 might be the D (6 bases). The V end was cut by 1 base, the J end by 0 bases, with 13 bases between. The CDR3 length is 16 residues. The germline CDR1 and CDR2 sequences are LNHNV and YYDKDF (reference sequence). DNA for the CDR3: TGTGCCACCAGCAGAGTACCAGGGGCCAGCTCCTACGAGCAGTACTTC. It codes for CATSRVPGASSYEQYF. The whole variable domain, filled in from reference TRBV15 and TRBJ2-7, reads DAMVIQNPRYQVTQFGKPVTLSCSQTLNHNVMYWYQQKSSQAPKLLFHYYDKDFNNEADTPDNFQSRRPNTSFCFLDIRSPGLGDTAMYLCATSRVPGASSYEQYFGPGTRLTVT.

The chain uses TRBV20-1 and TRBJ2-7; 8 nucleotides agree with TRBD2. Germline assignment: CDR1 DFQATT and CDR2 SNEGSKA (reference sequence). The CDR3 has 15 residues. The J segment lost 2 bases and the V segment lost 3 bases, leaving 9 bases of the junction unmatched. CDR3 sequence (DNA): TGCAGTGCTAGTTGGGCGGGAGGAAATACCTACGAGCAGTACTTC. It encodes CSASWAGGNTYEQYF.

CDR3 sequence: CASSLAWGTRSPQHF. CDR3 DNA sequence: TGTGCCAGCAGCTTGGCCTGGGGTACCCGGTCGCCCCAGCATTTT. J is TRBJ1-5 and V is TRBV5-5; no clear D. Germline V gives CDR1 SGHKS, CDR2 YYEKEE (reference sequence). Trimming shortened V by 0 bases and J by 9 bases, and 16 bases separated the two germline ends. The CDR3 is 15 amino acids.

This chain uses TRBV28 with TRBJ1-2; D remains unclear. Trimming shortened V by 7 bases and J by 2 bases, and 8 bases separated the two germline ends. This CDR3 spans 12 amino acids. CDR1 and CDR2 (germline): MDHEN, SYDVKM. CDR3 amino acids: CASKWTNYGYTF. The CDR3 DNA sequence: TGTGCCAGCAAGTGGACCAACTATGGCTACACCTTC.

The genes are TRBV4-2 and TRBJ1-2; D might be TRBD1 (5 bases). This CDR3 comprises 15 residues. Germline V gene data show CDR1 as LGHNA and CDR2 as YNFKEQ. V gave up 0 bases and J gave up 2 bases, with 10 bases separating them. In DNA, the CDR3 is TGTGCCAGCAGCCAAGATCCGACAGAAAACTATGGCTACACCTTC. This translates into CASSQDPTENYGYTF.

This clonotype is deemed medium-sized. The V call is TRBV25-1, the J call TRBJ1-2; D is ambiguous. This CDR3 is built from 12 residues. Trimming left V 3 bases short and J 8 bases short, with 10 bases between. Germline CDR1 is MGHDK and CDR2 is SYGVNS. CDR3 sequence reads: CASSDPVAGYTF. As DNA, the CDR3 is TGTGCCAGCAGTGATCCAGTTGCAGGCTACACCTTC.

This CDR3 reads CASSQGTGLLYNEQFF. The CDR3, as DNA: TGTGCCAGCAGCCAAGGGACGGGACTACTTTACAATGAGCAGTTCTTC. The rearrangement uses TRBV4-2 and TRBJ2-1, with 7 bases identical to TRBD2. Per germline, CDR1 LGHNA and CDR2 YNFKEQ. The CDR3 contains 16 residues. Trimming at V came to 1 base and at J to 4 bases, leaving 7 bases not matched to a gene.

The rearrangement links TRBV15 to TRBJ2-3, with TRBD2 matching over 8 bases. Trimming cost V 0 bases and J 3 bases; bases outside gene matches: 8. The germline V gene has CDR1 LNHNV and CDR2 YYDKDF (reference sequence). CDR3 size: 17 residues. The CDR3 loop reads CATSRDLGGGATDTQYF. Here the CDR3 DNA reads TGTGCCACCAGCAGAGATCTCGGGGGGGGCGCGACAGATACGCAGTATTTT.

The table lists this clonotype with a few counts. The rearrangement links TRBV2 to TRBJ2-7; no reliable D call. The CDR3 is 12 amino acids. V lost 5 bases and J 2 bases, leaving 7 bases between the germline ends. Germline V gene sequence: CDR1 SNHLY, CDR2 FYNNEI. CDR3 sequence: CASSIQPYEQYF. The CDR3 DNA reads as TGTGCCAGCAGTATTCAACCCTACGAGCAGTACTTC.

This clonotype is classed as hyperexpanded. This chain connects TRBV20-1 to TRBJ2-7; 8 positions agree with TRBD2. The CDR3 totals 15 residues. V lost 5 bases and J lost 3; bases outside the gene matches: 12. Per the germline V gene, CDR1 is DFQATT and CDR2 is SNEGSKA (reference sequence). As DNA, the CDR3 is TGCAGTGCTGGACTCCCACTAGCGGACCACTACGAGCAGTACTTC. Translated, it gives CSAGLPLADHYEQYF.

This chain uses TRBV19 with TRBJ2-7; TRBD2 aligns across 8 bases. CDR1 and CDR2 from the germline V gene are LNHDA and SQIVND (reference sequence). V shed 6 bases, J shed 3 bases, and the junction held 10 bases outside the gene matches. The CDR3 has 15 amino acids. CDR3 in amino acids: CASSDPGRGSYEQYF. The CDR3 DNA follows: TGTGCCAGTAGCGATCCCGGGAGGGGAAGCTACGAGCAGTACTTC.

This clonotype was observed a few times. The chain has TRBV2 and TRBJ2-7; D might be TRBD1 (5 bases). CDR1 is SNHLY and CDR2 is FYNNEI in the germline V gene. Between the trimmed V and J ends, which lost 4 bases and 4 bases, there was a span of 11 bases. The CDR3 spans 13 residues. The CDR3, as DNA: TGTGCCAGCAGTGGGGGCTACAATTACGAGCAGTACTTC. Its translation is CASSGGYNYEQYF.

This clonotype has a handful of counts. The rearrangement uses TRBV7-2 and TRBJ1-1; D is possibly TRBD1 (6 bases). Trimming took 5 bases from V and 4 from J, leaving 14 bases between them. Germline V gene data show CDR1 as SGHTA and CDR2 as FQGNSA. The CDR3 contains 14 residues. The CDR3 region has the DNA TGTGCCAGCAGCAATCACAGGGTGGCCACTGAAGCTTTCTTT. It encodes CASSNHRVATEAFF.

The V and J genes are TRBV18 and TRBJ2-1; 8 bases line up with TRBD1. Germline trimming cut 5 bases from V and 5 bases from J; bases unmatched to any gene: 11. Germline CDR1 and CDR2: KGHSH and LQKENI. CDR3 length equals 16 residues. The CDR3 DNA sequence: TGTGCCAGCTCATACCGGACAGGGCCACGAAACAATGAGCAGTTCTTC. Its translation is CASSYRTGPRNNEQFF. The full variable domain, rest sourced from reference TRBV18 and TRBJ2-1, is NAGVMQNPRHLVRRRGQEARLRCSPMKGHSHVYWYRQLPEEGLKFMVYLQKENIIDESGMPKERFSAEFPKEGPSILRIQQVVRGDSAAYFCASSYRTGPRNNEQFFGPGTRLTVL.

This clonotype occurred a few times. The chain recombines TRBV30 with TRBJ2-3; perhaps TRBD2 as D (5 bases). Germline loops: CDR1 GTSNPN, CDR2 SVGIG (reference sequence). V lost 2 bases to trimming and J lost 4 bases, with 13 bases between them. The CDR3 consists of 14 residues. The CDR3 protein is CAWSPTSSSDTQYF. CDR3 nucleotide sequence: TGTGCCTGGAGTCCAACCTCTAGCTCAGATACGCAGTATTTT.

The V call is TRBV7-9, the J call TRBJ1-3; D call uncertain. The CDR3 is made up of 12 amino acids. Germline lookup yields CDR1 SEHNR and CDR2 FQNEAQ (reference sequence). Trimming stripped 11 bases from V and 7 bases from J, with 15 bases between. CDR3 sequence (DNA): TGTGCCTCAGCCCAGAGAGAGAACACCATATATTTT. This gives the protein CASAQRENTIYF.

The chain has TRBV15 and TRBJ2-7, with TRBD1 matching over 9 bases. Trimming removed 0 bases from V and 5 bases from J; junction bases left unmatched: 5. This CDR3 is built from 15 residues. The V gene's germline CDR1 is LNHNV and CDR2 YYDKDF (reference sequence). The DNA for the CDR3 is TGTGCCACCAGCAGAGACCGGACAGGGGCAGACGAGCAGTACTTC. Translated: CATSRDRTGADEQYF.

V and J are TRBV12-5 and TRBJ2-3, with TRBD2 matching 11 bases. The CDR3 has 14 amino acids. Losses at the gene ends were 5 bases for V and 7 bases for J; bases not matched to a gene: 5. The germline V gene encodes CDR1 LGHNT and CDR2 FRNRAP. This chain's CDR3 is CASGLAGGSHTQYF. CDR3 nucleotide sequence: TGTGCTAGTGGTCTAGCGGGAGGATCCCATACGCAGTATTTT. The variable domain in full, completed from reference TRBV12-5 and TRBJ2-3, reads DARVTQTPRHKVTEMGQEVTMRCQPILGHNTVFWYRQTMMQGLELLAYFRNRAPLDDSGMPKDRFSAEMPDATLATLKIQPSEPRDSAVYFCASGLAGGSHTQYFGPGTRLTVL.

This clonotype was counted only a few times. The genes are TRBV2 and TRBJ2-5, with a tentative D call TRBD1 (5 bases). The CDR3 loop spans 12 amino acids. The germline CDR1 and CDR2 sequences are SNHLY and FYNNEI. With 5 bases removed from V and 4 bases from J, the gap between germline ends came to 8 bases. CDR3 DNA sequence: TGTGCCAGCAGTTGGACACTAGAGACCCAGTACTTC. Translated, it gives CASSWTLETQYF.

The V call is TRBV15, the J call TRBJ1-5; D is ambiguous. V shed 1 base and J shed 0 bases, with 10 bases lying between them. The germline CDR1 and CDR2 sequences are LNHNV and YYDKDF (reference sequence). This CDR3 comprises 16 residues. CDR3 region: CATSRGPGNSNQPQHF. The CDR3 nucleotides are TGTGCCACCAGCAGAGGACCGGGCAATAGCAATCAGCCCCAGCATTTT.

CDR3 sequence (DNA): TGTGCCAGTAGTGACAGGGGGAACGACGGCAATCAGCCCCAGCATTTT. As protein: CASSDRGNDGNQPQHF. The J gene is TRBJ1-5, the V gene TRBV19, with 9 bases lining up with TRBD1. The CDR3 sequence is 16 residues long. V gave up 5 bases and J gave up 2 bases; unmatched junction bases: 7. Germline-derived CDR1 and CDR2 are LNHDA and SQIVND (reference sequence). The variable domain in full, with the rest retrieved from reference TRBV19 and TRBJ1-5, is DGGITQSPKYLFRKEGQNVTLSCEQNLNHDAMYWYRQDPGQGLRLIYYSQIVNDFQKGDIAEGYSVSREKKESFPLTVTSAQKNPTAFYLCASSDRGNDGNQPQHFGDGTRLSIL.

CDR3 protein: CASSRRGVRSEQYF. The CDR3 DNA sequence: TGTGCCAGCAGTAGACGGGGGGTTCGCTCCGAGCAGTACTTC. V is TRBV6-1 and J is TRBJ2-7, with 7 bases aligning to TRBD2. Per germline, CDR1 MNHNS and CDR2 SASEGT. There are 14 residues in the CDR3. Losses at the gene ends were 5 bases for V and 6 bases for J; bases not matched to a gene: 10.